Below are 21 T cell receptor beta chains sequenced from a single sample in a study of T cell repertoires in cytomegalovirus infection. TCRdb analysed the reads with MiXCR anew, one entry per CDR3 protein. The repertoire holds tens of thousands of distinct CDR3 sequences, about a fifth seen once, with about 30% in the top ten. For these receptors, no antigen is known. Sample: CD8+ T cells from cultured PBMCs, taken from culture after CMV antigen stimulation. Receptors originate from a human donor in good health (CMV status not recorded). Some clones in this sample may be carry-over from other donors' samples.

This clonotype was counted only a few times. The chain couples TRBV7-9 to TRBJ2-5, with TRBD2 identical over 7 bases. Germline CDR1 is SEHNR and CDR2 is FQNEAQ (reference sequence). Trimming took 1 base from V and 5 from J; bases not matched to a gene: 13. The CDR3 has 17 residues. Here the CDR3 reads CASSLDRRGSFRETQYF. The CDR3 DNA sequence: TGTGCCAGCAGCTTAGATCGGCGGGGGTCGTTTCGGGAGACCCAGTACTTC.

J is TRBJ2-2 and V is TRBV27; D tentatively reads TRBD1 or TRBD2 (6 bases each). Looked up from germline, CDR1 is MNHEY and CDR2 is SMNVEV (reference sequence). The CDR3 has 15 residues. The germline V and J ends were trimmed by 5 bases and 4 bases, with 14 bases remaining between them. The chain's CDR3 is CASSHRGGITGELFF. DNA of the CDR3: TGTGCCAGCAGTCACCGAGGGGGGATCACCGGGGAGCTGTTTTTT.

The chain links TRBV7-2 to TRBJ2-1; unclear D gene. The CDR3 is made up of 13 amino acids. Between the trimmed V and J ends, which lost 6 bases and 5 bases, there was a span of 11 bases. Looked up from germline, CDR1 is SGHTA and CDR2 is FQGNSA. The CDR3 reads CASRETINNEQFF. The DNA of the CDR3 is TGTGCCAGCAGGGAGACGATTAACAATGAGCAGTTCTTC.

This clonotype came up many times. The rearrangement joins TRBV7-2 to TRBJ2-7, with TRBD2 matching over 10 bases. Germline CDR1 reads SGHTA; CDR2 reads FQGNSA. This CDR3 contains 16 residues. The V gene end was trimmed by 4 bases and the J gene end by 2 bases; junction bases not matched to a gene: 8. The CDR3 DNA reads TGTGCCAGCAGCTCCAATGGACTAGCGGTAACCTACGAGCAGTACTTC. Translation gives CASSSNGLAVTYEQYF.

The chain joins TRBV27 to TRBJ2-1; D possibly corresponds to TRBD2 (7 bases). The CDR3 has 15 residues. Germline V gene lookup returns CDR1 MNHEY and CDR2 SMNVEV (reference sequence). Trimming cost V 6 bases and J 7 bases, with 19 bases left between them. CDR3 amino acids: CASRGGASAGNEQFF. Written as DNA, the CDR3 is TGTGCCAGCAGGGGGGGGGCTAGCGCCGGGAATGAGCAGTTCTTC.

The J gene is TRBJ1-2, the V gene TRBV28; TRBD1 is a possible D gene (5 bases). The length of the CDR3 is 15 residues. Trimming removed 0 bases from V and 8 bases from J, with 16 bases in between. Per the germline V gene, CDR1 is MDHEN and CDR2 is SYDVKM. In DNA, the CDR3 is TGTGCCAGCAGTTTATGGCAACCACAGGCCCCGGGCTACACCTTC. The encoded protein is CASSLWQPQAPGYTF.

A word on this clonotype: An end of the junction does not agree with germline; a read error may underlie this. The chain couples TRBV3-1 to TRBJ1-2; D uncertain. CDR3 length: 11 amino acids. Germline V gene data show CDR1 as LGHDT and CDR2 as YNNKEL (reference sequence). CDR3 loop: CTSSQGWMASF. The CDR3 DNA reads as TGTACCAGCAGCCAAGGGTGGATGGCGTCCTTC.

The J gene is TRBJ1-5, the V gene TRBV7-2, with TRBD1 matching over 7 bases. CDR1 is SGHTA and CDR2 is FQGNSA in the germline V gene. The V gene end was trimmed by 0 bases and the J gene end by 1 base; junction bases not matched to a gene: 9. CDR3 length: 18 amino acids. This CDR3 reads CASSLATGARSSNQPQHF. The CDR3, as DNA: TGTGCCAGCAGCTTAGCCACAGGGGCCCGATCGAGCAATCAGCCCCAGCATTTT.

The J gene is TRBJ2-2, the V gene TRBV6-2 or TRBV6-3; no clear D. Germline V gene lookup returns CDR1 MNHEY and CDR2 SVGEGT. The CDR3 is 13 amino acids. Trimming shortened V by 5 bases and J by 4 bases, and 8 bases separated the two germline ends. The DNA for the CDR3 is TGTGCCAGCAGTAATGACTTCACCGGGGAGCTGTTTTTT. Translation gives CASSNDFTGELFF.

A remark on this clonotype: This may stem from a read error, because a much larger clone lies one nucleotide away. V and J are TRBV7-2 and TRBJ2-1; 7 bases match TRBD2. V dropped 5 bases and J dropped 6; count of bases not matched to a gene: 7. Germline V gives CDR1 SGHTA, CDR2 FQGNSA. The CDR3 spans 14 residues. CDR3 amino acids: CASSIRDYCNEQFF. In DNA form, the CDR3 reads TGTGCCAGCAGCATCCGGGACTACTGCAATGAGCAGTTCTTC.

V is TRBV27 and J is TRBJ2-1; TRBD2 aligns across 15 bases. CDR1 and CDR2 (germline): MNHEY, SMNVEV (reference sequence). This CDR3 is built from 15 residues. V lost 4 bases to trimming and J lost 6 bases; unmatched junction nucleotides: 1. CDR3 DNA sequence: TGTGCCAGCAGTTCGGGACTAGCGGGGGGCAATGAGCAGTTCTTC. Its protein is CASSSGLAGGNEQFF.

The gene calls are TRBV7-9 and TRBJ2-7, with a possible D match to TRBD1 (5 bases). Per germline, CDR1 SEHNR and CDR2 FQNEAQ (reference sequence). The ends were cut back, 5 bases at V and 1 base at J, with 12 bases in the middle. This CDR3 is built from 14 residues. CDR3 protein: CASSITGRSYEQYF. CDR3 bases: TGTGCCAGCAGCATTACAGGTCGGTCCTACGAGCAGTACTTC.

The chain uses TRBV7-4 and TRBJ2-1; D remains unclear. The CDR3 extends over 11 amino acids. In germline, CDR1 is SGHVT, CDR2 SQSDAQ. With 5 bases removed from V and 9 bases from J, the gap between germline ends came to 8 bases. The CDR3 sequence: CASSIWGEQFF. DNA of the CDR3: TGTGCCAGCAGCATATGGGGTGAGCAGTTCTTC.

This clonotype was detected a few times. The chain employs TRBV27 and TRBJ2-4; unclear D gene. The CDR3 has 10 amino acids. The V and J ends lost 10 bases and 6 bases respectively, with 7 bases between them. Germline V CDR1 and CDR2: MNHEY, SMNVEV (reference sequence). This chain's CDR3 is CATDRNIQYF. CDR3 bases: TGTGCCACGGACCGAAACATTCAGTACTTC.

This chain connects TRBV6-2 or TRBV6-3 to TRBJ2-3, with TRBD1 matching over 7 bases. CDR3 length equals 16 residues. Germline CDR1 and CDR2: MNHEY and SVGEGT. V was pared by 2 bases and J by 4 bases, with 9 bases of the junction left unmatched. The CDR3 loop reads CASSYLRGRGADTQYF. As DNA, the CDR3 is TGTGCCAGCAGTTACCTGAGGGGGCGCGGTGCAGATACGCAGTATTTT.

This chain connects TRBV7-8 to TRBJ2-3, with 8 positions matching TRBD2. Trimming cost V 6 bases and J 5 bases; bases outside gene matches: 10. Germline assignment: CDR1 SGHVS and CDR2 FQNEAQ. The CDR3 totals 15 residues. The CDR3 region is CASRILAGGGDTQYF. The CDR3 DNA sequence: TGTGCCAGCAGAATCCTGGCGGGAGGAGGAGATACGCAGTATTTT.

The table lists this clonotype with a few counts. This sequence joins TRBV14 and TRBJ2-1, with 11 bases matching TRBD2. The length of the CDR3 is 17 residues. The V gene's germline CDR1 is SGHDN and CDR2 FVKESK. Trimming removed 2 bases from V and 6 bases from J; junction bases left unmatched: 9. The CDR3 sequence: CASSQSQTSGKGNEQFF. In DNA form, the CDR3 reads TGTGCCAGCAGCCAAAGCCAGACTAGCGGGAAGGGCAATGAGCAGTTCTTC.

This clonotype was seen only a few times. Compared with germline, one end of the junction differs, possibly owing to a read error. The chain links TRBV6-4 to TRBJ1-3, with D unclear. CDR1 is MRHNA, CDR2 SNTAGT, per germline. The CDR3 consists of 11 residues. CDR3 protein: CASSDTGGPVF. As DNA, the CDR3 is TGTGCCAGCAGTGATACCGGCGGCCCAGTCTTT.

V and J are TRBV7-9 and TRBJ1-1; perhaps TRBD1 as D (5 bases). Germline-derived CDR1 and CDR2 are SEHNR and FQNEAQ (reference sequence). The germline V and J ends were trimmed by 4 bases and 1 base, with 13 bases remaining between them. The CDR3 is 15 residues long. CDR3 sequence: CASSWEGRKNTEAFF. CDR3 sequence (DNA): TGTGCCAGCAGCTGGGAGGGACGGAAGAACACTGAAGCTTTCTTT.

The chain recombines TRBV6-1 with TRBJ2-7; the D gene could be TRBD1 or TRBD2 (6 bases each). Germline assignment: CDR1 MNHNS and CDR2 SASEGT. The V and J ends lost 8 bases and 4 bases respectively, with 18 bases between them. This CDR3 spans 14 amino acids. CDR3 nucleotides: TGTGCCAGCTCCCCGTGGGGGGCTGGTTACGAGCAGTACTTC. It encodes CASSPWGAGYEQYF.

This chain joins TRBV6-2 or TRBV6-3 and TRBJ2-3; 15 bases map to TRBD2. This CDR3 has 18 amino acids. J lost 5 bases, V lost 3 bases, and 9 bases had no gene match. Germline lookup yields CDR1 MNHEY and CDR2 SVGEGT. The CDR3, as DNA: TGTGCCAGCAGTTATACGGGGACTAGCGGGAGGCCACAAGATACGCAGTATTTT. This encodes CASSYTGTSGRPQDTQYF.